Following are 17 T cell receptor beta chains from one sample sequenced in a study of post-analysis software for immune sequencing data. Whole-study findings and limits: TRBV5-6, TRBV5-1 and TRBV20-1 were among 4 or 5 TRBV segments more frequent in patients than controls.

Each TCR beta cDNA library carried unique molecular identifiers. TCRdb reanalysed the PCR reads using MiXCR and keeps one entry per CDR3 protein. The table lists roughly 650,000 distinct CDR3 sequences, over 45% of them singletons. Antigen specificity for these receptors is unknown. Sample: blood. The receptors originated from a girl aged 2-10 years with multiple sclerosis.

The chain couples TRBV5-1 to TRBJ2-1, with TRBD2 matching over 10 bases. V trimming: 5 bases; J trimming: 2 bases; junction bases outside the gene matches: 4. The CDR3 runs 15 residues. CDR1 and CDR2 (germline): SGHRS, YFSETQ. CDR3: CASSTGLAPYNEQFF. As DNA, the CDR3 is TGCGCCAGCAGTACGGGACTAGCGCCCTACAATGAGCAGTTCTTC.

The V call is TRBV4-1, the J call TRBJ2-1; 9 nucleotides line up with TRBD1. This CDR3 region has 15 residues. Germline CDR1 reads MGHRA; CDR2 reads YSYEKL. The trim removed 4 bases at V and 4 bases at J, leaving 5 bases unmatched. The CDR3 protein is CASSPQGQGYNEQFF. In DNA form, the CDR3 reads TGCGCCAGCAGCCCTCAGGGACAGGGATACAATGAGCAGTTCTTC.

This chain links TRBV29-1 with TRBJ1-2; 7 bases match TRBD1. This CDR3 spans 14 amino acids. The germline CDR1 and CDR2 sequences are SQVTM and ANQGSEA. The V gene end was trimmed by 6 bases and the J gene end by 3 bases; junction bases not matched to a gene: 10. The CDR3 DNA reads TGCAGCGTATCCCCCGACAGGGCGGACTATGGCTACACCTTC. It codes for CSVSPDRADYGYTF.

This clonotype was recorded once. The CDR3 DNA sequence: TGTGCCAGCAGTTTGTTGGGCCCCAACCCACGAGAGACCCAGTACTTC. Its protein product is CASSLLGPNPRETQYF. The V and J genes are TRBV6-1 and TRBJ2-5, with D hard to call. The germline V gene has CDR1 MNHNS and CDR2 SASEGT. V was cut by 5 bases and J by 4 bases, with 20 bases left in between. CDR3 length: 16 amino acids.

This clonotype was found once. The rearrangement joins TRBV2 to TRBJ2-3; either TRBD1 or TRBD2 may supply D (5 bases each). Germline V CDR1 and CDR2: SNHLY, FYNNEI. V was pared by 1 base and J by 6 bases, with 11 bases between. The CDR3 sequence is 14 residues long. Here the CDR3 reads CASSEGGGADTQYF. In nucleotides, the CDR3 is TGTGCCAGCAGTGAAGGTGGGGGAGCCGATACGCAGTATTTT.

This clonotype has more than one count but fewer than ten. This chain links TRBV5-1 with TRBJ1-2; D not certain. V lost 1 base to trimming and J lost 0 bases, with 13 bases between them. The CDR3 runs to 16 residues. Germline-derived CDR1 and CDR2 are SGHRS and YFSETQ. The CDR3 bases are TGCGCCAGCAGCTTGACCGCACCAACAGCTAACTATGGCTACACCTTC. Its protein product is CASSLTAPTANYGYTF.

The V gene is TRBV5-1, the J gene TRBJ2-1; D might be TRBD1 or TRBD2, each matching 7 bases. The CDR3 is 16 residues long. CDR1 SGHRS and CDR2 YFSETQ come from the germline V gene. Trimming took off 0 bases at V and 4 bases at J, with 14 bases between the two ends. This CDR3 is CASSLGRGTEYNEQFF. CDR3 DNA: TGCGCCAGCAGCTTGGGGCGGGGGACAGAATACAATGAGCAGTTCTTC.

The chain carries TRBV20-1 and TRBJ2-7; maybe TRBD2 (7 bases). The J call may be mistaken, given a closer DNA end match to TRBJ2-5. Per germline, CDR1 DFQATT and CDR2 SNEGSKA (reference sequence). The CDR3 spans 14 residues. For the CDR3, the DNA is TGCAGTGCTAGAGACCATAGGGGGGGGGAGACCCAGTACTTC. This gives the protein CSARDHRGGETQYF.

This clonotype occurred a few times. CDR3 protein: CAIGGVQETQYF. CDR3 nucleotide sequence: TGTGCCATCGGTGGGGTCCAAGAGACCCAGTACTTC. The chain is built from TRBV10-3 and TRBJ2-5; D unclear. V lost 8 bases and J 1 base, leaving 8 bases between the germline ends. The CDR3 extends over 12 amino acids. Germline V gives CDR1 ENHRY, CDR2 SYGVKD.

V and J are TRBV5-5 and TRBJ2-1; D is uncertain. V lost 7 bases to trimming and J lost 5 bases, with 13 bases between them. From germline, CDR1 is SGHKS and CDR2 YYEKEE (reference sequence). The CDR3 has 13 amino acids. The chain's CDR3 is CASQIWAHNEQFF. Here the CDR3 DNA reads TGTGCCAGCCAGATTTGGGCACACAATGAGCAGTTCTTC.

The V and J genes are TRBV20-1 and TRBJ2-1; possibly TRBD1 or TRBD2 for D (5 bases each). Trimming took off 2 bases at V and 4 bases at J, with 21 bases between the two ends. Per the germline V gene, CDR1 is DFQATT and CDR2 is SNEGSKA (reference sequence). The length of the CDR3 is 17 residues. DNA of the CDR3: TGCAGTGCTAGAAGGCTCGGGACCGCGACCGATTACAATGAGCAGTTCTTC. As protein: CSARRLGTATDYNEQFF.

This clonotype was seen a handful of times. CDR3 in DNA: TGTGCCAGCAGCCCGCTATATGAGCAGTTCTTC. Amino acid sequence: CASSPLYEQFF. The chain combines TRBV7-2 with TRBJ2-1; no definite D call. V was trimmed by 5 bases and J by 8 bases, leaving 7 bases between them. CDR3 length equals 11 residues. The germline V gene has CDR1 SGHTA and CDR2 FQGNSA.

This clonotype was observed a few times. This sequence joins TRBV25-1 and TRBJ2-1; the match to TRBD2 covers 8 bases. After removal of 3 bases from V and 4 bases from J, the junction contained 8 bases not matched to a gene. Germline CDR1 reads MGHDK; CDR2 reads SYGVNS. The length of the CDR3 is 16 residues. The CDR3 DNA sequence: TGTGCCAGCAGTGATTTCGGGGGGGTGACGTACAATGAGCAGTTCTTC. It yields the protein CASSDFGGVTYNEQFF.

This clonotype was counted once. The V gene is TRBV10-3, the J gene TRBJ2-3, with a possible D match to TRBD2 (6 bases). This CDR3 has 13 residues. CDR1 ENHRY and CDR2 SYGVKD come from the germline V gene. V lost 6 bases and J 3 bases, leaving 10 bases between the germline ends. The DNA for the CDR3 is TGTGCCATCAGGGTCCGGGGGACAGATACGCAGTATTTT. Its translation is CAIRVRGTDTQYF.

This clonotype has a single count. The gene calls are TRBV6-5 and TRBJ2-1; 11 bases agree with TRBD1. In germline, CDR1 is MNHEY, CDR2 SVGAGI. The V and J ends lost 4 bases and 6 bases, in that order; junction bases with no gene match: 8. This CDR3 is 16 amino acids long. The CDR3 bases are TGTGCCAGCAGTTCGGGGACAGGGGGTGGATTCAATGAGCAGTTCTTC. It is translated as CASSSGTGGGFNEQFF.

This clonotype was detected only once. V and J are TRBV12-3 or TRBV12-4 and TRBJ1-1, with a possible D match to TRBD1 (5 bases). V shed 7 bases and J shed 0 bases, with 12 bases lying between them. The CDR3 loop spans 14 amino acids. CDR3 residues: CASTLDTLNTEAFF. The CDR3, as DNA: TGTGCCAGCACTCTGGACACCTTGAACACTGAAGCTTTCTTT.

The sample holds a few counts of this clonotype. A much larger clone differs by one base, so this may be a read error. This chain uses TRBV6-4 with TRBJ1-5; no definite D call. Germline lookup yields CDR1 MRHNA and CDR2 SNTAGT. This CDR3 comprises 13 residues. V was cut by 4 bases and J by 2 bases, with 6 bases left in between. Here the CDR3 reads CASSGEGNQPQHF. As DNA, the CDR3 is TGTGCCAGCAGTGGAGAGGGCAATCAGCCCCAGCATTTT.